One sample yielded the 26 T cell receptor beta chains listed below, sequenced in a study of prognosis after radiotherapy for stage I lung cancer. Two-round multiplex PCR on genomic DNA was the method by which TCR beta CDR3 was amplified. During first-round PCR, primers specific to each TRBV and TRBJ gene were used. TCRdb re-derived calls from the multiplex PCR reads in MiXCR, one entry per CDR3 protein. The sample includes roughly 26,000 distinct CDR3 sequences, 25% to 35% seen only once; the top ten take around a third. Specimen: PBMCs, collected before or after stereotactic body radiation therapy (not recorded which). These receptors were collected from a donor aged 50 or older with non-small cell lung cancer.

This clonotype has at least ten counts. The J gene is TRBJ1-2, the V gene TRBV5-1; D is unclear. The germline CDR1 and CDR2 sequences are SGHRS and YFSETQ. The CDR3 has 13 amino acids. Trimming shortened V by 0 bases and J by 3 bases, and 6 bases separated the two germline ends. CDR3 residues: CASSLERDYGYTF. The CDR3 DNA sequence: TGCGCCAGCAGCTTGGAAAGGGACTATGGCTACACCTTC.

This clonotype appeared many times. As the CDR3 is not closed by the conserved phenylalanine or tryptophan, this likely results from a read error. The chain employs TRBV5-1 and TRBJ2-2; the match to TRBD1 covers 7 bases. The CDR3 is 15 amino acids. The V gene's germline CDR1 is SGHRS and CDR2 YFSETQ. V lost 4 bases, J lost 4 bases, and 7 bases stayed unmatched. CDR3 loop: CASSPGTAATGELFL. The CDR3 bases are TGCGCCAGCAGCCCCGGGACAGCAGCCACCGGGGAGCTGTTTCTT.

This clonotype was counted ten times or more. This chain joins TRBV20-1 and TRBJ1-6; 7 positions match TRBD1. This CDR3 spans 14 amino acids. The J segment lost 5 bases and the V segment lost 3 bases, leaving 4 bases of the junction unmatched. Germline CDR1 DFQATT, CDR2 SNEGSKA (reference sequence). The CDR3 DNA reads TGCAGTGCTAGTAACAGGGGTAATAATTCACCCCTCCACTTT. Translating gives CSASNRGNNSPLHF.

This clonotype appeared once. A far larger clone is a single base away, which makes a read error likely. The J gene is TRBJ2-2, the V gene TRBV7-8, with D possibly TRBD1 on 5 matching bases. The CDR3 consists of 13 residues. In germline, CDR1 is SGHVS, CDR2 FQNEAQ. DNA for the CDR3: TGTGACAGCAGTCGAAGGGGTGGCGGGGAGCTGTTTTTT. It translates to CDSSRRGGGELFF.

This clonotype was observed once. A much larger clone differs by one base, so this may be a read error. CDR3 residues: CASSDDLGHLDQETQYF. The CDR3, as DNA: TGTGCCAGCAGCGACGATCTGGGACATTTGGACCAAGAGACCCAGTACTTC. V gene TRBV7-2 combines with J gene TRBJ2-5; D is perhaps TRBD1 (6 bases). This CDR3 contains 17 residues. V lost 5 bases, J lost 0 bases, and 19 bases lay in between. Germline assignment: CDR1 SGHTA and CDR2 FQGNSA.

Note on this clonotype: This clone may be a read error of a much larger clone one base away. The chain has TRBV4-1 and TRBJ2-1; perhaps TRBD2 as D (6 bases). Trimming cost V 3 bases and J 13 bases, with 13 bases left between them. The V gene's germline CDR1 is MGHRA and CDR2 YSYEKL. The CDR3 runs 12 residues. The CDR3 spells CASSQAGTDQFF. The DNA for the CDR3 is TGCGCCAGCAGCCAGGCCGGGACTGATCAGTTCTTC.

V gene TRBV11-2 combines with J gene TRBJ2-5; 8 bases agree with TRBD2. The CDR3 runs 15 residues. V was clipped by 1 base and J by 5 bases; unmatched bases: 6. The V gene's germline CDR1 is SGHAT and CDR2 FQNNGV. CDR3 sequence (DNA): TGTGCCAGCAGCTTAGTGGGCGGGGGGAGGGAGACCCAGTACTTC. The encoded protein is CASSLVGGGRETQYF.

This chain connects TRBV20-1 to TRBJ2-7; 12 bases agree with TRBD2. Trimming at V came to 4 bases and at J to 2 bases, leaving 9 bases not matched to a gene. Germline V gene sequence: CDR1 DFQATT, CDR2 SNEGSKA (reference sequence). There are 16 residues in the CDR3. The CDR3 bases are TGCAGTGCTATCTCCGTGACTAGCGGGAGTACCTACGAGCAGTACTTC. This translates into CSAISVTSGSTYEQYF.

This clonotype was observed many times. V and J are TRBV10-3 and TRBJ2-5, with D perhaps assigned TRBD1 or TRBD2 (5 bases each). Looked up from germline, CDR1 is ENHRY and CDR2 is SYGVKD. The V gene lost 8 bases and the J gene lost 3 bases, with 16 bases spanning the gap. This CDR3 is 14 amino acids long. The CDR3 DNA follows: TGTGCCATCTCTGGGACCCGGACCGAAGAGACCCAGTACTTC. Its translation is CAISGTRTEETQYF.

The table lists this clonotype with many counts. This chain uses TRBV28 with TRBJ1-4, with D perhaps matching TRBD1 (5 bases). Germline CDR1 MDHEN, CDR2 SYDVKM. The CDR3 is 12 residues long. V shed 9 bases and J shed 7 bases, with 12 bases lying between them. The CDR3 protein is CASQGRSEKLFF. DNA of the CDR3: TGTGCCAGTCAGGGTCGGAGTGAAAAACTGTTTTTT.

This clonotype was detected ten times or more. In DNA, the CDR3 is TGCGCCAGCAGCTTGGACGGGTCCGAGCAGTACTTC. As protein: CASSLDGSEQYF. The rearrangement uses TRBV5-1 and TRBJ2-7, with D hard to call. The germline V gene encodes CDR1 SGHRS and CDR2 YFSETQ. The CDR3 length is 12 residues. V lost 0 bases to trimming and J lost 6 bases, with 7 bases between them.

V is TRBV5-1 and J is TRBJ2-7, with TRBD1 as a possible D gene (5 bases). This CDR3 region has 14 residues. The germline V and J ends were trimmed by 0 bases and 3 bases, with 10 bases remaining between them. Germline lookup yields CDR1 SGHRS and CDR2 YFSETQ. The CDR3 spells CASSLGGQGYEQYF. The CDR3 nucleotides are TGCGCCAGCAGCTTGGGGGGTCAGGGCTACGAGCAGTACTTC.

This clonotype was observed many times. This CDR3 is CASSLPSTGVSYNEQFF. CDR3 DNA sequence: TGCGCCAGCAGCTTGCCTTCTACAGGGGTTTCCTACAATGAGCAGTTCTTC. The V gene is TRBV5-1, the J gene TRBJ2-1, with TRBD1 identical over 7 bases. The V gene's germline CDR1 is SGHRS and CDR2 YFSETQ. The V segment lost 1 base and the J segment 1 base; nucleotides outside the gene matches: 8. The CDR3 length is 17 residues. Together with reference TRBV5-1 and TRBJ2-1, the CDR3 gives the full variable domain: KAGVTQTPRYLIKTRGQQVTLSCSPISGHRSVSWYQQTPGQGLQFLFEYFSETQRNKGNFPGRFSGRQFSNSRSEMNVSTLELGDSALYLCASSLPSTGVSYNEQFFGPGTRLTVL.

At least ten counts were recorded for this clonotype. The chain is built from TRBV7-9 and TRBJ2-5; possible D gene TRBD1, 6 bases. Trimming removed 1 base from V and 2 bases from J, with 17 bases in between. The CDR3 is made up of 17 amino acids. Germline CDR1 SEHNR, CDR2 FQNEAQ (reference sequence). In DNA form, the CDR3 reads TGTGCCAGCAGCTTAGATAATTTGGGGGCCCGACAAGAGACCCAGTACTTC. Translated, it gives CASSLDNLGARQETQYF. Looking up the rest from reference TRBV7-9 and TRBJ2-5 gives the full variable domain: DTGVSQNPRHKITKRGQNVTFRCDPISEHNRLYWYRQTLGQGPEFLTYFQNEAQLEKSRLLSDRFSAERPKGSFSTLEIQRTEQGDSAMYLCASSLDNLGARQETQYFGPGTRLLVL.

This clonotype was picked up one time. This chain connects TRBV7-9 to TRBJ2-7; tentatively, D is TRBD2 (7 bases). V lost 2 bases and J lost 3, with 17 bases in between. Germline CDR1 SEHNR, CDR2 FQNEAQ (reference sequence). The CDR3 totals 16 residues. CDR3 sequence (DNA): TGTGCCAGCAGCTTACTCGCGGGGAGGGGGGACTACGAGCAGTACTTC. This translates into CASSLLAGRGDYEQYF. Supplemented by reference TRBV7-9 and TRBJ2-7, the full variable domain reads DTGVSQNPRHKITKRGQNVTFRCDPISEHNRLYWYRQTLGQGPEFLTYFQNEAQLEKSRLLSDRFSAERPKGSFSTLEIQRTEQGDSAMYLCASSLLAGRGDYEQYFGPGTRLTVT.

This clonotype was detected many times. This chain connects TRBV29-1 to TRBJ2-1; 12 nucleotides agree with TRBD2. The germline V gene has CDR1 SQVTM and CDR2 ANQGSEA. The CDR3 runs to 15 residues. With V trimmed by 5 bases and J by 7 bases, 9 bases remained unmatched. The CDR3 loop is CSVRPSGGAQNEQFF. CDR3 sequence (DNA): TGCAGCGTTCGGCCTAGCGGGGGGGCCCAGAATGAGCAGTTCTTC.

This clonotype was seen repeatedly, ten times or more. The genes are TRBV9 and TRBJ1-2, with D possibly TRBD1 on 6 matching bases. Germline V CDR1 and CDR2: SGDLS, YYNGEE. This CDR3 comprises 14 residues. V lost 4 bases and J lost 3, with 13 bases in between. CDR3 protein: CASSRPGADYGYTF. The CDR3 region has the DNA TGTGCCAGCAGCCGCCCAGGGGCAGACTATGGCTACACCTTC. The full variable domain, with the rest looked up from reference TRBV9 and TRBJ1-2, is DSGVTQTPKHLITATGQRVTLRCSPRSGDLSVYWYQQSLDQGLQFLIQYYNGEERAKGNILERFSAQQFPDLHSELNLSSLELGDSALYFCASSRPGADYGYTFGSGTRLTVV.

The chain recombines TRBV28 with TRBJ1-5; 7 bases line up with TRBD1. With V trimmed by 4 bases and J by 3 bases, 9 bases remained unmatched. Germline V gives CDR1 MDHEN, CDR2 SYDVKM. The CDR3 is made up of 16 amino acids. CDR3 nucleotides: TGTGCCAGCAGTTCGCTGAGACAGGGTACCAATCAGCCCCAGCATTTT. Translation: CASSSLRQGTNQPQHF.

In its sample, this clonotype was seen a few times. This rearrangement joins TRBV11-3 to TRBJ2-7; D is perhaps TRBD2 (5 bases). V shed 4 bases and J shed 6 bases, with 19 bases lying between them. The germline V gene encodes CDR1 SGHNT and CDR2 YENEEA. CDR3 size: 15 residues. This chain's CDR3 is CASSWSTGSAAEQYF. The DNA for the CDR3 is TGTGCCAGCAGCTGGTCAACGGGATCCGCTGCCGAGCAGTACTTC.

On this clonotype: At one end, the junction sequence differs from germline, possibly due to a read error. CDR3 residues: CSARDQTVNIEAFF. The CDR3 DNA is TGCAGTGCTAGGGATCAGACAGTGAACATTGAAGCTTTCTTT. The genes are TRBV20-1 and TRBJ1-1; tentatively, D is TRBD1 (5 bases). The germline V gene encodes CDR1 DFQATT and CDR2 SNEGSKA (reference sequence). The CDR3 contains 14 residues.

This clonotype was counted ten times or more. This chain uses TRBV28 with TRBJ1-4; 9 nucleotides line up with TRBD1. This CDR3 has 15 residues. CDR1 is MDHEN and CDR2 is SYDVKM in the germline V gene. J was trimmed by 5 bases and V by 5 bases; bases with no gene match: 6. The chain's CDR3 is CASSLYRGQNEKLFF. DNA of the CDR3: TGTGCCAGCAGTCTCTACAGGGGGCAGAATGAAAAACTGTTTTTT.

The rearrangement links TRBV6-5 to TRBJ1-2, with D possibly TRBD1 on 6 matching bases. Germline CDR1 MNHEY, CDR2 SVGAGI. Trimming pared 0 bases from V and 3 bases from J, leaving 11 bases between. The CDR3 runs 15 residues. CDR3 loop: CASSYSFRQDYGYTF. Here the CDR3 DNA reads TGTGCCAGCAGTTACTCCTTCCGACAGGACTATGGCTACACCTTC.

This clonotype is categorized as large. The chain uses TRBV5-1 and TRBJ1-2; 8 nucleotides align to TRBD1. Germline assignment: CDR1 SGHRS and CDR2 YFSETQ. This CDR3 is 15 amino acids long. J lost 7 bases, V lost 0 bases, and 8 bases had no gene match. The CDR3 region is CASSLAQGARSGYTF. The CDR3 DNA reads TGCGCCAGCAGCTTGGCCCAGGGGGCAAGGAGTGGCTACACCTTC.

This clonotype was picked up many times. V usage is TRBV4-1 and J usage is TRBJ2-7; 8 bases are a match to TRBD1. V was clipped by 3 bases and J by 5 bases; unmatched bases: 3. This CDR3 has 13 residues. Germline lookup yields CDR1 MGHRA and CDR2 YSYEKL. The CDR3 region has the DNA TGCGCCAGCAGCCAGGGACAGGTCCACGAGCAGTACTTC. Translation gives CASSQGQVHEQYF.

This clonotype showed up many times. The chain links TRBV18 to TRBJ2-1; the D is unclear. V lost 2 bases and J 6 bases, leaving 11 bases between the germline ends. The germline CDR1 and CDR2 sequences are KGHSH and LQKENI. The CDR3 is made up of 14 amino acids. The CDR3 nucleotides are TGTGCCAGCTCACCATACGACAAGTCCAATGAGCAGTTCTTC. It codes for CASSPYDKSNEQFF.

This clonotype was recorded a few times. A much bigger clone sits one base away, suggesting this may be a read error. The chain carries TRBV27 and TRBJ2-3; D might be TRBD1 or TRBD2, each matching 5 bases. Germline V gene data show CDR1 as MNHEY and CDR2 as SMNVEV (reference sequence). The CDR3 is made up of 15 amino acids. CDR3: CASSPDLRGTYTQYF. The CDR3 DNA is TGTGCCAGCAGCCCGGACTTACGGGGCACATATACGCAGTATTTT.